This TCR beta chain was recorded in a study of early T cells in non-severe SARS-CoV-2 infection. About the study: Chains from this unsorted whole-blood bulk RNA could not be paired.

The CDR3 is made up of 15 amino acids. Germline CDR1 and CDR2: SGHDN and FVKESK. The junction had 5 bases not matched to a gene; V was cut back by 4 bases and J by 3 bases. Individually, cDNA molecules had unique molecular identifiers attached to them. TCRdb itself ran the 5' RACE reads through MiXCR, one entry per CDR3 protein. The data show around 63,000 distinct CDR3 sequences, 8% to 10% seen once. In the case of this clonotype: The antigen is undetermined.

Whole-study results and caveats: Anti-spike CD8 responses were favored by VDJdb matching, which missed private and CD4 specificities.

The sequence derives from an adult who was a healthcare worker with PCR-confirmed SARS-CoV-2 infection or an uninfected control (not recorded which). This chain joins TRBV14 and TRBJ2-7; TRBD2 aligns across 11 bases. The sequenced sample was whole blood, obtained at baseline. CDR3 coding DNA: TGTGCCAGCAGCCCCGGGACTAGCGGCATCTACGAGCAGTACTTC. Its protein is CASSPGTSGIYEQYF.